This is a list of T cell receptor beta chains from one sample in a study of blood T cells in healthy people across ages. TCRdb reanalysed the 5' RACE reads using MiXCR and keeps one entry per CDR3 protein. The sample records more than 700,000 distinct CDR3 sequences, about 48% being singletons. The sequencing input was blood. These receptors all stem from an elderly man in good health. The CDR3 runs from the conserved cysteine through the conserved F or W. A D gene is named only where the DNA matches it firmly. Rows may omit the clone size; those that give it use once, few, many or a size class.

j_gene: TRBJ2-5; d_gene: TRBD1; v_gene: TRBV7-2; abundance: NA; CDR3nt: TGTGCCAGCAGCTTAGCGACAGGGGGAGGCTACAATGAGCAGTACTTC; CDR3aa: CASSLATGGGYNEQYF
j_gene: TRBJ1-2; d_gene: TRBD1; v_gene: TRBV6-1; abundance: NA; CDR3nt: TGTGCCAGCAGCTTCCGCATCCCCGGGACAGGGAGTGGGTATGGCTACACCTTC; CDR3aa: CASSFRIPGTGSGYGYTF
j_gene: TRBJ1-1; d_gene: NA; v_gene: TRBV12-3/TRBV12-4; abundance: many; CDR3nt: TGTGCCAGCAGTTTAGGAGGGGGCACTGAAGCTTTCTTT; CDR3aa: CASSLGGGTEAFF
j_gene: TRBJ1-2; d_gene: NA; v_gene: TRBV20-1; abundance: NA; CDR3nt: TGCAGTGCTCCAACGGGGGGCTATGGCTACACCTTC; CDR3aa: CSAPTGGYGYTF
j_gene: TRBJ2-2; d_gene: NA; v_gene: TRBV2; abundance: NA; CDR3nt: TGTGCCAGCCGCCGGGGACAGAACACCGGGGAGCTGTTTTTT; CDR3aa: CASRRGQNTGELFF
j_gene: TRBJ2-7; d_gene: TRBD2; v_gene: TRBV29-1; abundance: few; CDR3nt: TGCAGCGTACTTAGCGGGTCTGGCCTCGAGCAGTACTTC; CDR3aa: CSVLSGSGLEQYF
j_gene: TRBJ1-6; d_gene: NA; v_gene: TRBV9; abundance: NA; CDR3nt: TGTGCCAGCAGCCCGTTAGGTCTAGAGGGCTCACCCCTCCACTTT; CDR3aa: CASSPLGLEGSPLHF
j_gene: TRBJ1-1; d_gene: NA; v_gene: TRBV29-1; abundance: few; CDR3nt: TGCAGCGTGGGGACAACGTGGGGCACTGAAGCTTTCTTT; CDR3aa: CSVGTTWGTEAFF
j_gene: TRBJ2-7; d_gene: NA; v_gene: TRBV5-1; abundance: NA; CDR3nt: TGCGCCAGCAGCCCGTGGGACAACTACGAGCAGTACTTC; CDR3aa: CASSPWDNYEQYF
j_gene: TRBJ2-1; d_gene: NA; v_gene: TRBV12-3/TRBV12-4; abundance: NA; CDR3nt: TGTGCCAGCAGTTTCAGGGCGTCAGCTTACAATGAGCAGTTCTTC; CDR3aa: CASSFRASAYNEQFF
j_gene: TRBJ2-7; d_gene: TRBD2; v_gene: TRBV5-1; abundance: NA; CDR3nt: TGCGCCAGCAGCCCGGGGCTAGCGGGACCTCCAGGCGAGCAGTACTTC; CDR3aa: CASSPGLAGPPGEQYF
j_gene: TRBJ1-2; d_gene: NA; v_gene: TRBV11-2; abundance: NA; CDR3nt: TGTGCCAGCAGCTCGGGATCCTTTGGCTACACCTTC; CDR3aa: CASSSGSFGYTF
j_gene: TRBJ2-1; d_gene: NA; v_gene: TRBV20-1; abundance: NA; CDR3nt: TGCAGTGCCCGGCATGAAGCCTACAATGAGCAGTTCTTC; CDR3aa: CSARHEAYNEQFF
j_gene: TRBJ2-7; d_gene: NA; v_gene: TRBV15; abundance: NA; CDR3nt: TGTGCCACCAGCATCGACAGGTTAACCTACGAGCAGTACTTC; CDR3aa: CATSIDRLTYEQYF
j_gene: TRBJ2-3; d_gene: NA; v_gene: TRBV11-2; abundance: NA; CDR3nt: TGTGCCAGCAGGGAAGCGCGGAGGGGCAGATACGCGTATTTT; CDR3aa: CASREARRGRYAYF
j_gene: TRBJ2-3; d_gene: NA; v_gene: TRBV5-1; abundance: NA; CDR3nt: TGCGCCAGCAGCTGGCAGGGTACCACAGATACGCAGTATTTT; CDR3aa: CASSWQGTTDTQYF
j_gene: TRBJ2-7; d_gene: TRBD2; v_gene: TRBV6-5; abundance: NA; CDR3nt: TGTGCCAGCAGGAAGGCTAGCGGGAACTACGAGCAGTACTTC; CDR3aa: CASRKASGNYEQYF
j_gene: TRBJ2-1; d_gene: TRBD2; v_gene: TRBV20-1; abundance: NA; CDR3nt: TGCAGTGCGTTGGGGGAGGGTAGCTCCTACAATGAGCAGTTCTTC; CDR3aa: CSALGEGSSYNEQFF
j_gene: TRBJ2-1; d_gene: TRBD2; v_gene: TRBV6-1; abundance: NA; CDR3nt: TGTGCCAGCACCAGAACTAGCGCGAACTCCTACAATGAGCAGTTCTTC; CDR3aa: CASTRTSANSYNEQFF
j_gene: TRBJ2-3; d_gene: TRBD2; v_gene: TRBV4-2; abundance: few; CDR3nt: TGTGCCAGCAGCCAAGCTAGCGGAAACTACAGATACGCGTATTTT; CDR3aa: CASSQASGNYRYAYF
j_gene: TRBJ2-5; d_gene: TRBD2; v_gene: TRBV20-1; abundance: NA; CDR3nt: TGCAGTGCTAGAGCCGGACTAGCGAGGCAGACCCAGTACTTC; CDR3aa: CSARAGLARQTQYF
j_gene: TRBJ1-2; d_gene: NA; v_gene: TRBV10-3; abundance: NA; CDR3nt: TGTGCCATCAGCGCCCTTGGACCAAGCTATGGCTACACCTTC; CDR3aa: CAISALGPSYGYTF
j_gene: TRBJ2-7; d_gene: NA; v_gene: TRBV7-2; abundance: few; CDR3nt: TGTGCCAGCAGCTCCAACGGACCCTACGAGCAGTACTTC; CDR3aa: CASSSNGPYEQYF
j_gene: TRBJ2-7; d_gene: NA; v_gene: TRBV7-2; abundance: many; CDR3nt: TGTGCCAGCAGCTTGGGACTTTCGAATCGGGAGCAGTACTTC; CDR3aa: CASSLGLSNREQYF
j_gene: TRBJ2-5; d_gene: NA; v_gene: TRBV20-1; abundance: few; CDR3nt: TGCAGTGCTAGAGAGGACACGGTGGGGGAGCAGTACTTC; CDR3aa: CSAREDTVGEQYF
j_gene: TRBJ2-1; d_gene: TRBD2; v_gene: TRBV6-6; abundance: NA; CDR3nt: TGTGCCAGCAGTCTCCTACGGGAGGGTCAGTACAATGAGCAGTTCTTC; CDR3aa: CASSLLREGQYNEQFF
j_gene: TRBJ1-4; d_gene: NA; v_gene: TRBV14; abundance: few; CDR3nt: TGTGCCAGCAGCCAAGATTTAAGGGGACATGAAAAACTGTTTTTT; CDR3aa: CASSQDLRGHEKLFF
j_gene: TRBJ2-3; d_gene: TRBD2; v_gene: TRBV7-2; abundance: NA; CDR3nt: TGTGCCAGCAGCTTCACGGGAGGGACGAGACGCACAGATACGCAGTATTTT; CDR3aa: CASSFTGGTRRTDTQYF
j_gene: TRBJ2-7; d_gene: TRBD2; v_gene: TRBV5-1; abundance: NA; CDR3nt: TGCGCCAGCAGCTATCTAGCGGGAGAAACCTACGAGCAGTACTTC; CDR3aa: CASSYLAGETYEQYF
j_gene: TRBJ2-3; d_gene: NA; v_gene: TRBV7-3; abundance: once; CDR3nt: TGTGCCAGCAGCTTAAGACGGGAGCACGATACGCAGTATTTT; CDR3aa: CASSLRREHDTQYF
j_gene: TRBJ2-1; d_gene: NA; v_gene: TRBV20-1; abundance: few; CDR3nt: TGCAGTGCTACCACGAGTCATGAGCAGTTCTTC; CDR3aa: CSATTSHEQFF
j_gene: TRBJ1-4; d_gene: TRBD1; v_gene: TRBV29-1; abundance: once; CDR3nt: TGCAGCGTTGAAGGAGCCAGGGGACAGGGAAATGAAAAACTGTTTTTT; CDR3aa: CSVEGARGQGNEKLFF
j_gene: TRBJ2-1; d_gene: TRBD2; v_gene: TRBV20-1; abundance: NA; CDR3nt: TGCAGTGCTAGAGGACCTAGCGGGGGTCTTCTAAATGAGCAGTTCTTC; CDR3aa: CSARGPSGGLLNEQFF
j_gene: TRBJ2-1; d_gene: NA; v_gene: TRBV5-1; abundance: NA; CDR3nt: TGCGTCAGCAGCTTGGACACCGTCGGCTCCTACAATGAGCAGTTCTTC; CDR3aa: CVSSLDTVGSYNEQFF
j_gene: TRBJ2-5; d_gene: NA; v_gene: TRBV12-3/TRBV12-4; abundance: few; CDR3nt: TGTGCCAGCAGAACGGTTCAGGGGCTACAGTACTTC; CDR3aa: CASRTVQGLQYF
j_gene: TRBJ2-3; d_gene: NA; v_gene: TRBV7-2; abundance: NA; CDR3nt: TGTGCCAGCAGCCTAGCGCTGGGGGGAGTGGGCACAGAGACGCAGTATTTT; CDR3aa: CASSLALGGVGTETQYF
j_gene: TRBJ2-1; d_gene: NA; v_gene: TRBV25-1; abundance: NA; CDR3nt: TGTGCCAGCAGTGATTACTCAGGGGGGTTGTACAATGAGCAGTTCTTC; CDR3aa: CASSDYSGGLYNEQFF
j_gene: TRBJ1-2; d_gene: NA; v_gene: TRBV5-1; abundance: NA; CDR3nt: TGCGCCAGCAGCTTGGATGTCACCTACTATGGCTACACCTTC; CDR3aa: CASSLDVTYYGYTF
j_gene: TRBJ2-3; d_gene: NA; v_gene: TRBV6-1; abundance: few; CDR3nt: TGTGCCAGCAGTGAAGACTACCCCACAGATACGCAGTATTTT; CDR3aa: CASSEDYPTDTQYF
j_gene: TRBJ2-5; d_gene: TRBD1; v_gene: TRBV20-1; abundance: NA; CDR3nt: TGCAGTGCTAGGCGGGCGACAGGGTCGGAGACCCAGTACTTC; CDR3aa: CSARRATGSETQYF
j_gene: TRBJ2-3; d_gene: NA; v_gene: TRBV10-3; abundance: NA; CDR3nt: TGTGCCATCAGTGAAGGCTGGTCGTCAGGGCCCAGGGGCACAGATACGCAGTATTTT; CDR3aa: CAISEGWSSGPRGTDTQYF
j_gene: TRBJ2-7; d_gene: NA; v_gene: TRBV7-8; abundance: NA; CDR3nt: TGTGCCAGCAGCGTGGCGGGAATTACCTACGAGCAGTACTTC; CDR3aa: CASSVAGITYEQYF
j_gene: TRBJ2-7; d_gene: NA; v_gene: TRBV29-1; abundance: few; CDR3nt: TGCAGCGTCGGTATCGCTGGCGAGCAGTACTTC; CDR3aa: CSVGIAGEQYF
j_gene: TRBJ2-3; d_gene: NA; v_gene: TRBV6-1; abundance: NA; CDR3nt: TGTGCCAGCAGGGCCGGTGCGGAAGATACGCAGTATTTT; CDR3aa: CASRAGAEDTQYF
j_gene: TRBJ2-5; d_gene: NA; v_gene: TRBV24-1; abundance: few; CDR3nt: TGTGCCACCAGTGACCCAACGACAGTACAAGAGACCCAGTACTTC; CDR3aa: CATSDPTTVQETQYF
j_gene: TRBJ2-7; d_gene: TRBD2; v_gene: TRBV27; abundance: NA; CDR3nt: TGTGCCAGCAGTTTCCTGACTAGCGGATACTCCTACGAGCAGTACTTC; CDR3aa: CASSFLTSGYSYEQYF
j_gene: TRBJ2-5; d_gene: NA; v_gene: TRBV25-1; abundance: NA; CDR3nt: TGTGCCAGCAGTGAATTCGGGGGAATAGGAGAAGAGACCCAGTACTTC; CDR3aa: CASSEFGGIGEETQYF